The 24 T cell receptor beta chains listed next were all sequenced from one sample in a study of human T cells and chemical hapten exposure. MiXCR was run by TCRdb on the RACE reads, yielding one entry per CDR3 protein. In the table there are about 82,000 distinct CDR3 sequences, 10% to 15% of which are singletons. Regarding time point: patch test 3, about 24 weeks after DPC sensitization. As for treatment: therapeutic diphenylcyclopropenone sensitization with weekly scalp DPC. The sample was whole blood, taken in connection with sensitization to the hapten diphenylcyclopropenone (DPC). All receptors come from a woman between 50 and 59 years old with alopecia areata. Some clones in this sample may be carry-over from other donors' samples.

This clonotype came up many times. This sequence joins TRBV29-1 and TRBJ2-7, with D unclear. Germline CDR1 and CDR2: SQVTM and ANQGSEA. The CDR3 runs 14 residues. V was shortened by 6 bases and J by 2 bases, with 17 bases between the two germline ends. The CDR3 coding sequence is TGCAGCGTCATAGTCAGCCTCAGGCCCTACGAGCAGTACTTC. Protein sequence: CSVIVSLRPYEQYF.

This clonotype was detected ten times or more. The chain links TRBV7-9 to TRBJ2-2; TRBD2 agrees at 11 bases. CDR1 is SEHNR, CDR2 FQNEAQ, per germline (reference sequence). V dropped 7 bases and J dropped 8; count of bases not matched to a gene: 9. There are 15 residues in the CDR3. The CDR3 region is CASKTSGSNPGELFF. The DNA for the CDR3 is TGTGCCAGCAAAACTAGCGGGAGTAATCCGGGGGAGCTGTTTTTT.

This chain connects TRBV20-1 to TRBJ2-1; D ambiguous. Germline CDR1 DFQATT, CDR2 SNEGSKA (reference sequence). CDR3 length: 14 amino acids. Trimming took off 7 bases at V and 3 bases at J, with 16 bases between the two ends. The CDR3 is CSGFSARIYNEQFF. The CDR3 DNA follows: TGCAGTGGATTTTCGGCCAGAATCTACAATGAGCAGTTCTTC.

This clonotype was seen a handful of times. The chain links TRBV6-1 to TRBJ2-3; TRBD1 or TRBD2 may be the D gene (5 bases each). In germline, CDR1 is MNHNS, CDR2 SASEGT. V was clipped by 0 bases and J by 4 bases, with 20 bases between them. The CDR3 runs to 18 residues. The CDR3 loop reads CASSEARPPGPGPDTQYF. In DNA, the CDR3 is TGTGCCAGCAGTGAAGCGCGTCCCCCGGGGCCCGGGCCAGATACGCAGTATTTT.

V usage is TRBV11-2 and J usage is TRBJ2-1; 7 nucleotides match TRBD2. The J segment lost 6 bases and the V segment lost 5 bases, leaving 7 bases of the junction unmatched. The CDR3 has 14 amino acids. Germline CDR1 SGHAT, CDR2 FQNNGV. The DNA of the CDR3 is TGTGCCAGCAGCGCGGCGGGACTACTCAATGAGCAGTTCTTC. Its translation is CASSAAGLLNEQFF. Using reference TRBV11-2 and TRBJ2-1 for the parts outside the CDR3, the full variable domain is EAGVAQSPRYKIIEKRQSVAFWCNPISGHATLYWYQQILGQGPKLLIQFQNNGVVDDSQLPKDRFSAERLKGVDSTLKIQPAKLEDSAVYLCASSAAGLLNEQFFGPGTRLTVL.

This clonotype was seen many times. The CDR3 region is CSARDRRLSNEQFF. In DNA, the CDR3 is TGCAGTGCTAGAGATCGAAGACTCTCGAATGAGCAGTTCTTC. The chain employs TRBV20-1 and TRBJ2-1; D is uncertain. With 0 bases removed from V and 7 bases from J, the gap between germline ends came to 13 bases. The germline CDR1 and CDR2 sequences are DFQATT and SNEGSKA (reference sequence). CDR3 length: 14 residues.

The CDR3 sequence: CSVPQPGANVLTF. The CDR3 nucleotides are TGCAGCGTCCCCCAACCTGGGGCCAACGTCCTGACTTTC. The chain links TRBV29-1 to TRBJ2-6; no reliable D call. Germline CDR1 is SQVTM and CDR2 is ANQGSEA. The CDR3 has 13 residues. V was shortened by 6 bases and J by 2 bases, with 8 bases between the two germline ends.

This chain uses TRBV21-1 with TRBJ1-2; the D call of TRBD1 is as the table states it, not checked on the DNA. TRBV21-1 represents a pseudogene. This CDR3 spans 15 amino acids. Written as DNA, the CDR3 is TGTGCCAGCAGCAGTCCCAGGGGGCCCGGCTATGGCTACACCTTC. It translates to CASSSPRGPGYGYTF.

This clonotype was counted a few times. V usage is TRBV4-2 and J usage is TRBJ2-2; 9 nucleotides align to TRBD2. The CDR3 totals 17 residues. Germline values: CDR1 LGHNA, CDR2 YNFKEQ. V shed 0 bases and J 7 bases; nucleotides not matched to a gene: 9. This CDR3 is CASSQEPRGRAIGELFF. The CDR3, as DNA: TGTGCCAGCAGCCAAGAACCTCGCGGGAGGGCCATCGGGGAGCTGTTTTTT.

This clonotype was recorded at least ten times. The chain recombines TRBV11-2 with TRBJ2-5; tentatively, D is TRBD1 (6 bases). The CDR3 covers 16 residues. Trimming cost V 3 bases and J 1 base, with 15 bases left between them. CDR1 SGHAT and CDR2 FQNNGV come from the germline V gene. This chain's CDR3 is CASSLRPGQPQETQYF. The CDR3 nucleotides read TGTGCCAGCAGCTTGCGGCCTGGACAGCCCCAAGAGACCCAGTACTTC.

CDR3 sequence (DNA): TGTGCCAGCAGTTTGACACCCCTTTACAATGAGCAGTTCTTC. Translating it yields CASSLTPLYNEQFF. The chain has TRBV27 and TRBJ2-1; D not certain. CDR1 and CDR2 (germline): MNHEY, SMNVEV (reference sequence). V lost 3 bases and J 4 bases, leaving 10 bases between the germline ends. CDR3 size: 14 residues.

This clonotype was recorded at least ten times. The chain links TRBV20-1 to TRBJ1-3; D remains ambiguous. Trimming cost V 1 base and J 2 bases, with 12 bases left between them. This CDR3 has 15 residues. Germline values: CDR1 DFQATT, CDR2 SNEGSKA (reference sequence). CDR3 in DNA: TGCAGTGCTAGAGTTCCGGCTCTAACTGGAAACACCATATATTTT. Protein sequence: CSARVPALTGNTIYF.

This clonotype was recorded many times. The CDR3 DNA follows: TGTGCCAGCAGCTTGGGGTGGGGGAACACTGAAGCTTTCTTT. Encoded protein: CASSLGWGNTEAFF. The chain has TRBV5-4 and TRBJ1-1; D is ambiguous. The V end lost 0 bases, the J end lost 1 base, and 7 bases lay between the germline ends. Germline loops: CDR1 SGHNT, CDR2 YYREEE (reference sequence). There are 14 residues in the CDR3.

This clonotype came up a few times. The genes are TRBV20-1 and TRBJ2-1; possibly TRBD2 for D (6 bases). Germline V CDR1 and CDR2: DFQATT, SNEGSKA (reference sequence). This CDR3 has 16 residues. Trimming cost V 0 bases and J 4 bases, with 16 bases left between them. The CDR3 DNA is TGCAGTGCTAGAGATCCATGGGGGGAGGAATACAATGAGCAGTTCTTC. Its translation: CSARDPWGEEYNEQFF.

This clonotype was counted a few times. V usage is TRBV10-2 and J usage is TRBJ1-5, with D perhaps matching TRBD1 (6 bases). Trimming pared 6 bases from V and 4 bases from J, leaving 16 bases between. Germline loops: CDR1 WSHSY, CDR2 SAAADI. There are 15 residues in the CDR3. The CDR3 loop reads CASRLGPGVNQPQHF. DNA of the CDR3: TGCGCCAGCAGGCTTGGGCCAGGGGTAAATCAGCCCCAGCATTTT.

This clonotype was recorded a few times. The rearrangement links TRBV7-6 to TRBJ2-5, with D maybe TRBD1 (5 bases). This CDR3 is 16 amino acids long. Germline assignment: CDR1 SGHVS and CDR2 FNYEAQ. The germline V and J ends were trimmed by 5 bases and 4 bases, with 20 bases remaining between them. The DNA of the CDR3 is TGTGCCAGCAGCCAGATCCCGGGCAGGGCAGGAGAGACCCAGTACTTC. Translated, it gives CASSQIPGRAGETQYF.

This clonotype has at least ten counts. The chain has TRBV20-1 and TRBJ2-3; D is uncertain. Trimming shortened V by 7 bases and J by 5 bases, and 10 bases separated the two germline ends. Germline CDR1 and CDR2: DFQATT and SNEGSKA (reference sequence). CDR3 size: 11 residues. CDR3 protein: CSVTVRDTQYF. CDR3 bases: TGCAGTGTAACTGTGAGAGATACGCAGTATTTT.

The genes are TRBV4-2 and TRBJ1-2; D gene unclear. CDR1 LGHNA and CDR2 YNFKEQ come from the germline V gene. V was trimmed by 0 bases and J by 9 bases, leaving 8 bases between them. CDR3 size: 12 residues. The CDR3 nucleotides are TGTGCCAGCAGCCAAGACGGAGGGCGCTACACCTTC. It encodes CASSQDGGRYTF.

This chain uses TRBV6-2 or TRBV6-3 with TRBJ2-7; no clear D. CDR1 and CDR2 (germline): MNHEY, SVGEGT. This CDR3 region has 14 residues. The germline V and J ends were trimmed by 2 bases and 0 bases, with 8 bases remaining between them. CDR3 nucleotide sequence: TGTGCCAGCAGTTACCCAGTGACCTCCTACGAGCAGTACTTC. Its protein is CASSYPVTSYEQYF.

The CDR3 reads CAWSVGNDQPQHF. The CDR3, as DNA: TGTGCCTGGAGTGTAGGGAACGATCAGCCCCAGCATTTT. The rearrangement links TRBV30 to TRBJ1-5, with D unclear. Trimming shortened V by 0 bases and J by 5 bases, and 8 bases separated the two germline ends. This CDR3 is built from 13 residues. Germline V CDR1 and CDR2: GTSNPN, SVGIG (reference sequence).

This clonotype is a singleton in its sample. This chain links TRBV7-9 with TRBJ2-7, with 7 bases lining up with TRBD1. The junction had 8 bases not matched to a gene; V was cut back by 5 bases and J by 1 base. Germline V gene sequence: CDR1 SEHNR, CDR2 FQNEAQ (reference sequence). The CDR3 is 15 amino acids. CDR3 in amino acids: CASSLTGQVSYEQYF. As DNA, the CDR3 is TGTGCCAGCAGCCTCACAGGACAGGTATCCTACGAGCAGTACTTC.

This clonotype was counted between two and nine times. The chain employs TRBV7-9 and TRBJ2-1; tentatively, D is TRBD2 (6 bases). This CDR3 is built from 14 residues. V lost 4 bases and J 4 bases, leaving 11 bases between the germline ends. CDR1 SEHNR and CDR2 FQNEAQ come from the germline V gene (reference sequence). Here the CDR3 reads CASSWAGLYNEQFF. For the CDR3, the DNA is TGTGCCAGCAGCTGGGCGGGGCTGTACAATGAGCAGTTCTTC.

With respect to this clonotype: This may be a read error: a much more frequent sequence differs by one nucleotide. J is TRBJ2-3 and V is TRBV20-1, with 9 bases identical to TRBD2. This CDR3 region has 14 residues. CDR1 and CDR2 (germline): DFQATT, SNEGSKA (reference sequence). CDR3 DNA: TGCAGTGCCTTAGCGGGAGTCGGGGCAGATGCGCAGTATTTT. Its protein product is CSALAGVGADAQYF.

This clonotype was found a few times. The V call is TRBV29-1, the J call TRBJ2-1; 9 positions agree with TRBD2. The germline gives CDR1 SQVTM, CDR2 ANQGSEA. The CDR3 runs to 13 residues. V gave up 8 bases and J gave up 9 bases; unmatched junction bases: 11. The DNA of the CDR3 is TGCAGCAATTGGGCTAGCGGGACGGGTGAGCAGTTCTTC. Amino acids: CSNWASGTGEQFF.